The present T cell receptor beta chain was sequenced within a study of blood T cells in healthy people across ages. Sample-barcoded 5' priming and a J-beta primer mix drove a second PCR of about 7 to 12 cycles. Every cDNA molecule carried a tag from a template-switch adaptor bearing 12 random nucleotides. Each CDR3 protein is one row after TCRdb ran MiXCR on the 5' RACE reads. Altogether around 1,000,000 distinct CDR3 sequences are present, less than 45% being singletons, with the ten largest covering under 15%. Researchers report isolating at least 7 million PBMCs per sample. Germline values: CDR1 ENHRY, CDR2 SYGVKD. With V trimmed by 6 bases and J by 3 bases, 7 bases remained unmatched. The CDR3 runs 16 residues. As for this clonotype: Its antigen is still unknown.

Study outcomes and limitations: Across the age range, TCR beta diversity per million T cells fell in a roughly linear way.

The clonotype originates from a man aged 18-30 years in good health. Sequenced input: blood. The chain links TRBV10-3 to TRBJ2-1; 11 bases line up with TRBD1. CDR3 in amino acids: CAISDGDRGDYNEQFF. In DNA form, the CDR3 reads TGTGCCATCAGCGATGGGGACAGGGGGGACTACAATGAGCAGTTCTTC.